This T cell receptor (beta chain) comes out of a study of T cells in Graves' hyperthyroidism and ophthalmopathy. This clonotype occurred a few times. The CDR3 has 16 amino acids. The germline V gene encodes CDR1 MDHEN and CDR2 SYDVKM. The V end was cut by 4 bases, the J end by 1 base, with 11 bases between. Amplified TCR beta CDR3 regions derived from RNA transcripts. When the TCR CDR3 underwent first-round RT-PCR, the HTBI primer set was used. Via MiXCR, TCRdb re-called the multiplex PCR reads, giving one row per CDR3 protein. The profile shows about 690,000 distinct CDR3 sequences, 15% to 20% of them singletons.

Specimen: blood. The rearrangement joins TRBV28 to TRBJ1-6, with a possible D match to TRBD1 (6 bases). The clonotype originates from a man in his fifties or sixties with Graves' hyperthyroidism. The CDR3 is CASSSPGESYNSPLHF. In DNA, the CDR3 is TGTGCCAGCAGTTCGCCAGGGGAATCCTATAATTCACCCCTCCACTTT. The full variable domain, with the rest looked up from reference TRBV28 and TRBJ1-6, is DVKVTQSSRYLVKRTGEKVFLECVQDMDHENMFWYRQDPGLGLRLIYFSYDVKMKEKGDIPEGYSVSREKKERFSLILESASTNQTSMYLCASSSPGESYNSPLHFGNGTRLTVT.